The 17 T cell receptor beta chains presented below share a single source sample, sequenced in a study of cytomegalovirus exposure and HLA in healthy donors. The primer mix had 60 Vbeta and 13 Jbeta primers. Profiled with immunoSEQ multiplex PCR; TCRdb holds only in-frame clones, not every one. The sample has approximately 150,000 clones; roughly 62% are singletons. The specimen was PBMCs. The source is a man in his sixties in good health and CMV-seronegative.

This clone showed up just once. The rearrangement links TRBV9 to TRBJ2-5; 7 bases are a match to TRBD2. Germline trimming cut 0 bases from V and 3 bases from J; bases unmatched to any gene: 5. The V gene's germline CDR1 is SGDLS and CDR2 YYNGEE. CDR3 length equals 15 residues. The CDR3 loop reads CASSVGPSGEETQYF. The CDR3, as DNA: TGTGCCAGCAGCGTAGGTCCTAGCGGAGAAGAGACCCAGTACTTC.

The rearrangement uses TRBV29-1 and TRBJ2-1; 11 bases are a match to TRBD1. The CDR3 contains 17 residues. J gave up 3 bases and V 3 bases, and 10 bases lay outside the gene matches. Germline V gene sequence: CDR1 SQVTM, CDR2 ANQGSEA. CDR3: CSVDDPGQGAHYNEQFF. For the CDR3, the DNA is TGCAGCGTTGACGACCCTGGACAGGGGGCTCACTACAATGAGCAGTTCTTC.

The rearrangement joins TRBV28 to TRBJ2-1, with TRBD2 matching 11 bases. Germline assignment: CDR1 MDHEN and CDR2 SYDVKM. CDR3 size: 14 residues. Trimming at V came to 3 bases and at J to 9 bases, leaving 4 bases not matched to a gene. This CDR3 reads CASSFFLAGGEQFF. CDR3 DNA sequence: TGTGCCAGCAGTTTTTTCCTAGCGGGAGGTGAGCAGTTCTTC.

This rearrangement joins TRBV7-8 to TRBJ1-1, with a tentative D call TRBD1 (5 bases). The V gene lost 5 bases and the J gene lost 1 base, with 8 bases spanning the gap. CDR1 and CDR2 from the germline V gene are SGHVS and FQNEAQ. The CDR3 totals 13 residues. CDR3 nucleotides: TGTGCCAGCAGCGCAGACAGGAACACTGAAGCTTTCTTT. Amino acid sequence: CASSADRNTEAFF.

V is TRBV15 and J is TRBJ2-5; TRBD1 aligns across 9 bases. Germline loops: CDR1 LNHNV, CDR2 YYDKDF (reference sequence). J was trimmed by 0 bases and V by 9 bases; bases with no gene match: 8. This CDR3 is built from 15 residues. The CDR3 spells CATGGDRAYQETQYF. Written as DNA, the CDR3 is TGTGCCACGGGCGGGGACAGGGCGTACCAAGAGACCCAGTACTTC.

The genes are TRBV5-4 and TRBJ2-5; tentative D call: TRBD2 (5 bases). The CDR3 has 15 amino acids. Trimming took 0 bases from V and 2 from J, leaving 11 bases between them. Germline V gene sequence: CDR1 SGHNT, CDR2 YYREEE (reference sequence). The CDR3 nucleotides read TGTGCCAGCAGCTTGGGGCTAGCAGATCAAGAGACCCAGTACTTC. Encoded protein: CASSLGLADQETQYF.

Only a few counts were recorded for this clone. The DNA for the CDR3 is TGTGCCAGCAGCAAACCGTCTGGACAGTATGAAAAACTGTTTTTT. This codes for CASSKPSGQYEKLFF. The genes are TRBV7-9 and TRBJ1-4; possible D gene TRBD1, 6 bases. The V gene lost 5 bases and the J gene lost 6 bases, with 16 bases spanning the gap. The CDR3 loop spans 15 amino acids. From germline, CDR1 is SEHNR and CDR2 FQNEAQ (reference sequence).

The chain uses TRBV4-3 and TRBJ2-3; D may be TRBD2 (6 bases). CDR1 and CDR2 from the germline V gene are LGHNA and YSLEER. Trimming removed 0 bases from V and 1 base from J, with 11 bases in between. The CDR3 runs to 16 residues. This chain's CDR3 is CASSQDVGSGTDTQYF. The CDR3 DNA reads TGCGCCAGCAGCCAAGATGTCGGGAGTGGCACAGATACGCAGTATTTT.

The chain has TRBV6-1 and TRBJ2-2; the D gene is possibly TRBD2 (6 bases). The CDR3 loop spans 14 amino acids. The V end lost 7 bases, the J end lost 3 bases, and 12 bases lay between the germline ends. Germline CDR1 is MNHNS and CDR2 is SASEGT. In nucleotides, the CDR3 is TGTGCCAGCACACGGGAGTATTACACCGGGGAGCTGTTTTTT. Amino acids: CASTREYYTGELFF.

The chain couples TRBV29-1 to TRBJ2-7; TRBD1 matches 9 bases. Germline V CDR1 and CDR2: SQVTM, ANQGSEA. The ends lost 6 bases at V and 1 base at J; junction bases unmatched: 7. This CDR3 region has 14 residues. Here the CDR3 DNA reads TGCAGCGTCGCCGGGGGGACAGGGTCCTACGAGCAGTACTTC. As protein: CSVAGGTGSYEQYF.

This clone has more than one count but fewer than ten. This chain links TRBV30 with TRBJ1-5, with D possibly being TRBD1 (5 bases). Germline-derived CDR1 and CDR2 are GTSNPN and SVGIG (reference sequence). The CDR3 extends over 13 amino acids. Trimming shortened V by 5 bases and J by 3 bases, and 11 bases separated the two germline ends. CDR3: CAWAQGNNQPQHF. As DNA, the CDR3 is TGTGCCTGGGCTCAGGGAAACAATCAGCCCCAGCATTTT. Using reference TRBV30 and TRBJ1-5 for the parts outside the CDR3, the full variable domain is SQTIHQWPATLVQPVGSPLSLECTVEGTSNPNLYWYRQAAGRGLQLLFYSVGIGQISSEVPQNLSASRPQDRQFILSSKKLLLSDSGFYLCAWAQGNNQPQHFGDGTRLSIL.

This rearrangement joins TRBV30 to TRBJ1-1; tentative D call: TRBD1 (5 bases). This CDR3 is 13 amino acids long. Trimming removed 3 bases at V and 2 bases at J, with 10 bases between. The germline V gene encodes CDR1 GTSNPN and CDR2 SVGIG (reference sequence). The DNA for the CDR3 is TGTGCCTGGAGCCCGGGACTCAACACTGAAGCTTTCTTT. The encoded protein is CAWSPGLNTEAFF.

The rearrangement joins TRBV7-9 to TRBJ2-3, with 11 bases matching TRBD2. Germline lookup yields CDR1 SEHNR and CDR2 FQNEAQ (reference sequence). The CDR3 sequence is 14 residues long. With V trimmed by 3 bases and J by 6 bases, 2 bases remained unmatched. The CDR3 spells CASSFSGRADTQYF. The CDR3 nucleotides are TGTGCCAGCAGCTTTAGCGGGAGGGCCGATACGCAGTATTTT.

V gene TRBV5-6 combines with J gene TRBJ2-5; D is perhaps TRBD1 (6 bases). V dropped 0 bases and J dropped 2 bases, with 14 bases sitting between them. This CDR3 is 16 amino acids long. The germline CDR1 and CDR2 sequences are SGHDT and YYEEEE. Here the CDR3 DNA reads TGTGCCAGCAGCTTGGGCCGGGACACCCGACAAGAGACCCAGTACTTC. Translation: CASSLGRDTRQETQYF.

This clone was found a few times. The CDR3 DNA is TGCGCCAGCAGCTTGGTTGCAGGGGGCAGCGGTGAAAAACTGTTTTTT. It encodes CASSLVAGGSGEKLFF. The rearrangement joins TRBV5-1 to TRBJ1-4, with 8 bases identical to TRBD1. The V and J ends lost 0 bases and 7 bases, in that order; junction bases with no gene match: 8. This CDR3 spans 16 amino acids. The germline gives CDR1 SGHRS, CDR2 YFSETQ.

The chain carries TRBV9 and TRBJ2-1; the match to TRBD2 covers 10 bases. The V gene's germline CDR1 is SGDLS and CDR2 YYNGEE. The CDR3 runs to 16 residues. Trimming at V came to 0 bases and at J to 8 bases, leaving 8 bases not matched to a gene. The CDR3 DNA sequence: TGTGCCAGCAGCGTAGCTAGCGGGAGCGTTATGTATGAGCAGTTCTTC. Amino acids: CASSVASGSVMYEQFF.

The count of this clone is one. The genes are TRBV6-5 and TRBJ1-4, with D perhaps TRBD1 (5 bases). Between the trimmed V and J ends, which lost 2 bases and 4 bases, there was a span of 11 bases. The CDR3 has 15 amino acids. The germline gives CDR1 MNHEY, CDR2 SVGAGI. CDR3 sequence reads: CASSYDSADNEKLFF. CDR3 coding DNA: TGTGCCAGCAGTTACGACAGTGCCGATAATGAAAAACTGTTTTTT.